These T cell receptor beta chains were read from a single sample in a study of CD8+ T cells in alopecia areata. Repertoires were generated with immunoSEQ multiplex PCR, while TCRdb's copy carries only in-frame clones and drops some. In the table there are about 97,000 clones, around 38% of which are singletons. The specimen was CD4+ T cells sorted from blood. The receptors originated from a human donor with alopecia areata. The CDR3 runs from the conserved cysteine through the conserved F or W.

v_gene | CDR3aa
TRBV6-6 | CASKTSGRTDTQYF
TRBV28 | CASYGSLSGANVLTF
TRBV7-2 | CASSSEPGLKQFF
TRBV14 | CASSQRTGNSYEQYF
TRBV7-2 | CASSLRQGVGEQYF
TRBV18 | CASSSLAGGQETQYF
TRBV30 | CAWSRLAGNTDTQYF
TRBV5-1 | CASSPGTAEDEQYF
TRBV7-9 | CASSFLGQGVEQYF
TRBV5-4 | CASSLLYVGGDTEAFF
TRBV15 | CATSAHGTDNEKLFF
TRBV7-3 | CASSLGTSPYTQYF
TRBV30 | CAWTLDRVGTDTQYF
TRBV7-3 | CASSFTSYTDTQYF
TRBV18 | CASSRGTDNYGYTF
TRBV5-1 | CASSLAMETQYF
TRBV23-1 | CASSLWKGPDLEAFF
TRBV27 | CASSPSSGGAGERAFF
TRBV5-1 | CASSFYGRSTDTQYF
TRBV7-2 | CASSFQTSGGAGETQYF
TRBV2 | CASSEVDRSYGYTF
TRBV20-1 | CSAQHQETQYF
TRBV2 | CASRGTGGFTGELFF
TRBV15 | CATSRDKGWANQETQYF
TRBV6-5 | CASSYPTGTSVDTQYF
TRBV4-3 | CASSQVGTSGGADTQYF
TRBV5-6 | CASSSTFSGGETQYF
TRBV18 | CASSPSGLIRNEKLFF
TRBV6-6 | CASSSLRSNYGYTF
TRBV30 | CAWGGARGLRVKYEQYF
TRBV5-1 | CASSLGETGGVETQYF
TRBV5-4 | CASSLVPDTQYF
TRBV30 | CAWSVQERAGYTF
TRBV4-3 | CASSQDLGGHQPQHF
TRBV7-6 | CASSPGLLHTGELFF
TRBV27 | CASRIRDGPYGYTF
TRBV29-1 | CSVGAESYEQYF
TRBV2 | CAVLIRLSGSIAETQYF
TRBV18 | CASSPGQGAYGYTF
TRBV5-1 | CASSEGQGDGEQYF
TRBV6-5 | CASARVAGGANVLTF
TRBV18 | CASSPRTSGNNEQFF
TRBV27 | CASSLYYQETQYF
TRBV7-8 | CASSAPGQVSYEQYF
TRBV14 | CASSQETAVLSYEQYF
TRBV6-6 | CASSPTGDYGYTF
TRBV5-6 | CASSLVGGLNSPLHF
TRBV18 | CASSPASSDTQYF